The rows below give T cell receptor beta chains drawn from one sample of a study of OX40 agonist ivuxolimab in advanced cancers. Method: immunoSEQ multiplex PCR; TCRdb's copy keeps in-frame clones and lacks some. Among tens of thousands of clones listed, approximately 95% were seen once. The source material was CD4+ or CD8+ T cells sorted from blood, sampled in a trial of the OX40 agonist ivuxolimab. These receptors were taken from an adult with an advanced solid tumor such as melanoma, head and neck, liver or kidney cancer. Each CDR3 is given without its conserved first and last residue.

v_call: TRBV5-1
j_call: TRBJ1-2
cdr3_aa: ASSGAGTAYGYT

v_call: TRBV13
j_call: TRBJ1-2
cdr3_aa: ASSPGRAGYT

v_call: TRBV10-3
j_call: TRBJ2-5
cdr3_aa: AISDRSGRTQETQY

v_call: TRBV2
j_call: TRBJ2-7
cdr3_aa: ASSESGGRRPYEQY

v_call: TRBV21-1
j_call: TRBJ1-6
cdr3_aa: ASSKESGVIGNNSPLH

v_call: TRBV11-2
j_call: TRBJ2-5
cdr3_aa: ASSFRRTTGETQY

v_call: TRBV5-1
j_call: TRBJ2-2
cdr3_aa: ASSFWRDREFPGELF

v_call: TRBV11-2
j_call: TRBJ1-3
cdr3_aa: ASSPRQGTGNTIY

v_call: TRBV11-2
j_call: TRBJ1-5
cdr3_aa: ASSAHSGAPQPQH

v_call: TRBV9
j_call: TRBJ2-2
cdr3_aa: ASSVYREWTGELF

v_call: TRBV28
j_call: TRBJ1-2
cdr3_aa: ASSFLGGSSGYT

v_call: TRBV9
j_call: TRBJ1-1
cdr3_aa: ASSVVEGRRTEAF

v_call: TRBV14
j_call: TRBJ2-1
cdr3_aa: ASSQDLGLGYSYNEQF

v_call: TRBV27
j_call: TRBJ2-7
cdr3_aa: ASSLPVVAGGREQY

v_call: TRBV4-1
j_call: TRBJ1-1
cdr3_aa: ASSQETGRANTEAF

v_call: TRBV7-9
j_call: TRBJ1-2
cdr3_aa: ASSLDSQPYGYT

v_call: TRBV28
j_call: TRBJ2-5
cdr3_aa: ASSLTGEGVTQY

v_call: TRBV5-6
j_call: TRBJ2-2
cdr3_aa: ASSLGTWNTGELF

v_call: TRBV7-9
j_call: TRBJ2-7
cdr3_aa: ASSLVTGGEREEY

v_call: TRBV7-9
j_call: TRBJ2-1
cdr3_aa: ASSFPHGTSGNEQF

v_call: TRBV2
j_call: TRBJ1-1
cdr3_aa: ASSPSVRREAF

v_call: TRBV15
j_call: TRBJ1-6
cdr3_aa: ATSRDLDDSPLH

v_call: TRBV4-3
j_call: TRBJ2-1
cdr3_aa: ASSQDQEARAEQF